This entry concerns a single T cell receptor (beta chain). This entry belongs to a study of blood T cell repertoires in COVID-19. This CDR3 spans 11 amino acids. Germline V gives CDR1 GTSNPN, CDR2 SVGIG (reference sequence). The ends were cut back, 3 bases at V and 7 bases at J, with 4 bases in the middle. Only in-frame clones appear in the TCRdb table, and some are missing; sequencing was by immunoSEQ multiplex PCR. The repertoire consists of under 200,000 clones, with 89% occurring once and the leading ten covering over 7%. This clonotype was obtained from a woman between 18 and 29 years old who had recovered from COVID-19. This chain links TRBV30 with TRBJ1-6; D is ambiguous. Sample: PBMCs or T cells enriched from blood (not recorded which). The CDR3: CAWSSNSPLHF. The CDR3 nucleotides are TGTGCCTGGAGCTCGAATTCACCCCTCCACTTT.